What follows describes a single TCR beta chain. This record comes from a study of technical replicates of blood from a handful of donors. CDR3 length: 16 residues. Trimming at V came to 4 bases and at J to 1 base, leaving 4 bases not matched to a gene. CDR1 and CDR2 from the germline V gene are SGDLS and YYNGEE. Libraries were prepared by immunoSEQ multiplex PCR; TCRdb keeps only in-frame clonotypes and omits some of them. The sample carries some 76,000 clones, under 99% recorded once. The chain carries TRBV9 and TRBJ2-5; 13 nucleotides agree with TRBD2. What was sequenced was T cells isolated from PBMCs. The TCR originated in a human donor in good health. The CDR3 DNA is TGTGCCAGCAGCCCTAGACTAGCGGGAGGCCAAGAGACCCAGTACTTC. Its protein product is CASSPRLAGGQETQYF.